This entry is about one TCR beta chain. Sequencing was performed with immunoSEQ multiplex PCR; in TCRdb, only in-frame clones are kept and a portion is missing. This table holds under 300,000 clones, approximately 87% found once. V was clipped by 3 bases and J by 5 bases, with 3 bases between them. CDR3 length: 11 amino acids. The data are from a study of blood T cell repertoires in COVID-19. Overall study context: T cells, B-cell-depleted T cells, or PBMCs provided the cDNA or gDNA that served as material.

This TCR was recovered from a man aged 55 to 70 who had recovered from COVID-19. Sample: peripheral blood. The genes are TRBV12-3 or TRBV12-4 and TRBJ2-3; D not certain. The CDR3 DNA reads TGTGCCAGCAGTTTCTTAGATACGCAGTATTTT. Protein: CASSFLDTQYF.